This paragraph covers one T cell receptor (beta chain) sequence. Antigen unknown. The PCR contained 60 Vbeta and 13 Jbeta primers. Only in-frame clones appear in the TCRdb table, and some are missing; sequencing was by immunoSEQ multiplex PCR. The data show around 75,000 clones, and the top ten clones hold roughly an eighth. The data were obtained in a study of cytomegalovirus exposure and HLA in healthy donors. General observations from the study: As immune exposure information, only CMV serostatus was available. By a later analysis, the bulk of CMV-associated TCR beta chains appeared HLA-restricted. Published work reported that the classifier diagnosed cytomegalovirus status with high specificity and sensitivity. Associated with cytomegalovirus, according to the listing, were 164 TCR beta chains.

Germline-derived CDR1 and CDR2 are SGHAT and FQDESV (reference sequence). V lost 10 bases to trimming and J lost 0 bases, with 12 bases between them. The CDR3 runs to 13 residues. The chain links TRBV11-1 to TRBJ1-1; D is possibly TRBD1 (6 bases). The sequence was obtained from a man aged 45-65 years in good health and CMV-seropositive. Sequenced sample: PBMCs. Here the CDR3 reads CATSDSLNTEAFF. The CDR3 bases are TGTGCCACCTCGGACAGCTTGAACACTGAAGCTTTCTTT. The complete variable domain, with remaining parts taken from reference TRBV11-1 and TRBJ1-1, reads EAEVAQSPRYKITEKSQAVAFWCDPISGHATLYWYRQILGQGPELLVQFQDESVVDDSQLPKDRFSAERLKGVDSTLKIQPAELGDSAMYLCATSDSLNTEAFFGQGTRLTVV.